A single sample is the source of the 17 T cell receptor beta chains below, sequenced in a study of blood T cell repertoires in COVID-19. This table comes from immunoSEQ multiplex PCR, and its TCRdb copy is limited to in-frame clones, with some not included. The profile shows 100,000 to 120,000 clones, around nine tenths of them singletons. Sequenced: peripheral blood. These receptors originate from a human donor in a cohort sampled during active COVID-19.

This clone was recorded once. The CDR3 nucleotides are TGTGCTAGTGGTTCGTTCCCCGGGAGGTTGGGCACCGGGGAGCTGTTTTTT. Encoded protein: CASGSFPGRLGTGELFF. V and J are TRBV12-5 and TRBJ2-2; TRBD2 matches 7 bases. Trimming took 4 bases from V and 4 from J; bases not matched to a gene: 12. The CDR3 is 17 residues long. Germline V gene data show CDR1 as LGHNT and CDR2 as FRNRAP.

The chain recombines TRBV6-2 or TRBV6-3 with TRBJ2-1; 8 positions match TRBD1. V dropped 4 bases and J dropped 1; count of bases not matched to a gene: 3. CDR3 length: 15 amino acids. Germline V gene sequence: CDR1 MNHEY, CDR2 SVGEGT. The CDR3 region is CASSSRTGSYNEQFF. The CDR3 nucleotides are TGTGCCAGCAGTTCCCGGACAGGGTCCTACAATGAGCAGTTCTTC.

The chain employs TRBV7-8 and TRBJ1-5, with D possibly matching TRBD1 (6 bases). V shed 0 bases and J shed 7 bases, with 13 bases lying between them. This CDR3 spans 15 amino acids. Per the germline V gene, CDR1 is SGHVS and CDR2 is FQNEAQ. The CDR3 region is CASSLARGDRQPQHF. CDR3 sequence (DNA): TGTGCCAGCAGCTTAGCGAGGGGCGACAGGCAGCCCCAGCATTTT.

The J gene is TRBJ2-6, the V gene TRBV28; TRBD1 aligns across 11 bases. The V gene end was trimmed by 2 bases and the J gene end by 0 bases; junction bases not matched to a gene: 6. Germline CDR1 reads MDHEN; CDR2 reads SYDVKM. This CDR3 region has 19 residues. Here the CDR3 DNA reads TGTGCCAGCAGTTTAGAGGGACAGGGGGGAAGCTCTGGGGCCAACGTCCTGACTTTC. Translating it yields CASSLEGQGGSSGANVLTF.

The gene calls are TRBV19 and TRBJ1-2, with D possibly being TRBD1 (5 bases). Trimming cost V 1 base and J 2 bases, with 11 bases left between them. Germline assignment: CDR1 LNHDA and CDR2 SQIVND (reference sequence). The CDR3 runs to 15 residues. CDR3 sequence: CASSIVVGLNYGYTF. CDR3 DNA: TGTGCCAGTAGTATAGTCGTGGGACTCAACTATGGCTACACCTTC.

The V call is TRBV4-2, the J call TRBJ2-7; possible D gene TRBD1, 6 bases. V lost 5 bases and J lost 0, with 11 bases in between. The CDR3 spans 14 residues. Germline-derived CDR1 and CDR2 are LGHNA and YNFKEQ. Here the CDR3 reads CASSRDTTSYEQYF. The CDR3 DNA reads as TGTGCCAGCAGCAGGGACACCACCTCCTACGAGCAGTACTTC.

As concerns this clone: This CDR3 is also generated by other DNA sequences in the sample. The CDR3 loop reads CASSFPSGSYEQYF. The CDR3 bases are TGTGCCAGCAGTTTCCCTAGCGGCTCCTACGAGCAGTACTTC. V and J are TRBV28 and TRBJ2-7; 7 bases are a match to TRBD2. The V segment lost 3 bases and the J segment 0 bases; nucleotides outside the gene matches: 2. CDR1 is MDHEN, CDR2 SYDVKM, per germline. The CDR3 sequence is 14 residues long.

V gene TRBV20-1 combines with J gene TRBJ2-1; 10 bases align to TRBD1. The ends lost 3 bases at V and 3 bases at J; junction bases unmatched: 11. The germline V gene encodes CDR1 DFQATT and CDR2 SNEGSKA (reference sequence). The CDR3 is made up of 17 amino acids. The CDR3 DNA reads as TGCAGTGCTAGTGTTTATCGTGGGACAGGGGTCTACAATGAGCAGTTCTTC. Translated: CSASVYRGTGVYNEQFF.

In DNA, the CDR3 is TGCGCCAGCAGCCGAGAGGACAGGGGGCTAGGAAACACCATATATTTT. Residues: CASSREDRGLGNTIYF. V and J are TRBV4-1 and TRBJ1-3; 11 positions agree with TRBD1. Per germline, CDR1 MGHRA and CDR2 YSYEKL. CDR3 length: 16 amino acids. The V and J ends lost 4 bases and 4 bases, in that order; junction bases with no gene match: 6.

The gene calls are TRBV5-1 and TRBJ2-7; 7 bases line up with TRBD1. Germline CDR1 SGHRS, CDR2 YFSETQ. After removal of 3 bases from V and 6 bases from J, the junction contained 6 bases not matched to a gene. The CDR3 contains 13 residues. CDR3 sequence (DNA): TGCGCCAGCAGCTCCACAGGGGACGGCGAGCAGTACTTC. Translated, it gives CASSSTGDGEQYF.

Only one count was recorded for this clone. V gene TRBV7-3 combines with J gene TRBJ1-2, with 9 bases that match TRBD1. Germline trimming cut 5 bases from V and 5 bases from J; bases unmatched to any gene: 18. The CDR3 runs to 18 residues. From germline, CDR1 is SGHTA and CDR2 FQGTGA. CDR3 DNA sequence: TGTGCCAGCAGCCGAAACCGGGACAGGGAGATAAAACCGTATGGCTACACCTTC. Amino acid sequence: CASSRNRDREIKPYGYTF.

The rearrangement joins TRBV10-3 to TRBJ2-1, with 7 bases lining up with TRBD2. The ends lost 3 bases at V and 7 bases at J; junction bases unmatched: 6. Per the germline V gene, CDR1 is ENHRY and CDR2 is SYGVKD. The CDR3 length is 14 residues. CDR3 in amino acids: CAISETGGVNEQFF. The CDR3 bases are TGTGCCATCAGTGAAACGGGAGGAGTTAATGAGCAGTTCTTC.

This clone showed up just once. This sequence joins TRBV20-1 and TRBJ1-1; tentatively, D is TRBD1 (6 bases). The CDR3 loop spans 17 amino acids. Trimming took 6 bases from V and 1 from J, leaving 24 bases between them. Germline V CDR1 and CDR2: DFQATT, SNEGSKA (reference sequence). In DNA form, the CDR3 reads TGCAGTGCCAGTGGGACCCTCAGACAGGTCCGGAACACTGAAGCTTTCTTT. Translated, it gives CSASGTLRQVRNTEAFF.

V is TRBV13 and J is TRBJ2-1; D is perhaps TRBD1 (6 bases). Germline CDR1 and CDR2: PRHDT and FYEKMQ (reference sequence). The ends were cut back, 3 bases at V and 7 bases at J, with 16 bases in the middle. There are 15 residues in the CDR3. The chain's CDR3 is CASSLWGRGLNEQFF. Written as DNA, the CDR3 is TGTGCCAGCAGCTTGTGGGGGCGAGGGTTGAATGAGCAGTTCTTC.

V usage is TRBV11-3 and J usage is TRBJ2-7, with D unclear. V was trimmed by 5 bases and J by 1 base, leaving 9 bases between them. CDR1 is SGHNT and CDR2 is YENEEA in the germline V gene. This CDR3 is built from 13 residues. The CDR3: CASSPGGSYEQYF. The DNA of the CDR3 is TGTGCCAGCAGCCCTGGCGGATCCTACGAGCAGTACTTC.

J is TRBJ1-1 and V is TRBV19, with D perhaps matching TRBD1 (6 bases). V shed 3 bases and J shed 0 bases, with 8 bases lying between them. Germline V lookup: CDR1 LNHDA, CDR2 SQIVND (reference sequence). The CDR3 is 14 residues long. CDR3 DNA sequence: TGTGCCAGTAGTATGCAGGGGATGAACACTGAAGCTTTCTTT. This gives the protein CASSMQGMNTEAFF.

This chain uses TRBV11-2 with TRBJ2-5, with 15 bases matching TRBD2. CDR3 length: 17 amino acids. Germline V gene data show CDR1 as SGHAT and CDR2 as FQNNGV. Germline trimming cut 4 bases from V and 5 bases from J; bases unmatched to any gene: 8. The CDR3 bases are TGTGCCAGCAGCTCTCCGGGACTAGCGGGAGGAGGGGAGACCCAGTACTTC. It encodes CASSSPGLAGGGETQYF.